This paragraph covers one TCR beta chain sequence. Its antigen is not known. The observed sequence ends 3 residues before the CDR3 terminus, with the missing tail filled in from the germline J gene. All donors had a single incident cervical HPV16 infection, not prevalent. MY09/MY11 PCR detected cervical HPV DNA; dot-blot assigned genotypes. This sample is drawn from a study of T cells in women clearing cervical HPV infection. As for the study in general: Controls were women whose single incident HPV16 infection cleared within 12 months without precancer or cancer. Study observations and caveats: Repertoire richness, not evenness, was significantly elevated in CIN3+ cases versus controls.

Sequencing was performed with immunoSEQ multiplex PCR; in TCRdb, only in-frame clones are kept and a portion is missing. The listing contains about 37,000 clones. The V gene's germline CDR1 is SGHRS and CDR2 YFSETQ. The CDR3 covers 17 residues. V shed 0 bases, J shed 1 base, and the junction held 5 bases outside the gene matches. This TCR derives from a woman between 18 and 69 years old with a cervical HPV16 infection that either progressed to CIN3+ or cleared (not recorded which). Sequences were obtained from blood buffy coat. The chain couples TRBV5-1 to TRBJ2-5, with 11 bases fitting TRBD2. The sequenced CDR3 bases are TGCGCCAGCAGCTTGGCGAGACTAGCGGGGTTCCAAGAGACC. It is translated as CASSLARLAGFQET. The entire CDR3 sequence reads CASSLARLAGFQETQYF.